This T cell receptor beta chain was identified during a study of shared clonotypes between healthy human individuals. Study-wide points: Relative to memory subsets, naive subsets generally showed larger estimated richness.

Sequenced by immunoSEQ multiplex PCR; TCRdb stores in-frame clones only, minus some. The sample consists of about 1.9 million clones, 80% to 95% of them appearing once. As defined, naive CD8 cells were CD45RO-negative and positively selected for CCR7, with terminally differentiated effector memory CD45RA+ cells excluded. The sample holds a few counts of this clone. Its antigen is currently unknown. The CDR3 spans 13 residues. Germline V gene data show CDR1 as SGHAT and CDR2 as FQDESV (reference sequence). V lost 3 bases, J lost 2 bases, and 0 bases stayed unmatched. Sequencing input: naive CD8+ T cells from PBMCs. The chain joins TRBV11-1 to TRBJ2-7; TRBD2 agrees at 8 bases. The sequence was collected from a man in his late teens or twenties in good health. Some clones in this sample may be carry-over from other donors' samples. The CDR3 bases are TGTGCCAGCAGCTTCGGGGGGGCCTACGAGCAGTACTTC. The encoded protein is CASSFGGAYEQYF. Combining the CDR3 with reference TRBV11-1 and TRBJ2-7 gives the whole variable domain EAEVAQSPRYKITEKSQAVAFWCDPISGHATLYWYRQILGQGPELLVQFQDESVVDDSQLPKDRFSAERLKGVDSTLKIQPAELGDSAMYLCASSFGGAYEQYFGPGTRLTVT.